These 18 T cell receptor beta chains were all obtained from the same sample, sequenced in a study of T-cell reconstitution after alpha-beta-depleted transplantation in children. Preparing the TCRbeta library involved the use of unique molecular identifiers. A single record per CDR3 protein comes from TCRdb applying MiXCR to the PCR reads. In the table there are about 360,000 distinct CDR3 sequences, 10% to 15% of which are singletons. The sequencing here drew on PBMCs, taken from the stem cell graft. Every receptor here comes from a human donor who donated a stem cell graft to a child with Fanconi anemia.

The chain is built from TRBV20-1 and TRBJ2-3, with no clear D. The CDR3 contains 10 residues. The V gene's germline CDR1 is DFQATT and CDR2 SNEGSKA (reference sequence). Deletions cut 5 bases from V and 7 bases from J, with 7 bases between. CDR3 in DNA: TGCAGTGCTGCGGACCATACGCAGTATTTT. Amino acid sequence: CSAADHTQYF.

Many counts were recorded for this clonotype. The CDR3 region has the DNA TGTGCTGGGGGGCGTGACGGTGAGCAGTTCTTC. This codes for CAGGRDGEQFF. The chain joins TRBV12-3 or TRBV12-4 to TRBJ2-1, with D possibly being TRBD1 or TRBD2 (6 bases each). CDR3 length: 11 amino acids.

The rearrangement links TRBV27 to TRBJ2-4, with a possible D match to TRBD2 (5 bases). The CDR3 is 13 amino acids. The V gene lost 2 bases and the J gene lost 8 bases, with 10 bases spanning the gap. CDR1 is MNHEY, CDR2 SMNVEV, per germline (reference sequence). CDR3 in DNA: TGTGCCAGCAGTTTACGGAGGAACGACATTCAGTACTTC. It translates to CASSLRRNDIQYF.

The table lists this clonotype with a few counts. The rearrangement links TRBV20-1 to TRBJ2-3, with 9 bases identical to TRBD1. CDR1 DFQATT and CDR2 SNEGSKA come from the germline V gene (reference sequence). V lost 8 bases and J lost 2; bases outside the gene matches: 5. The CDR3 totals 13 residues. The CDR3: CSLGTGNTDTQYF. In DNA, the CDR3 is TGCAGTTTAGGGACAGGGAACACAGATACGCAGTATTTT.

The chain combines TRBV7-2 with TRBJ2-7; D possibly corresponds to TRBD1 (6 bases). Trimming cost V 4 bases and J 2 bases, with 12 bases left between them. From germline, CDR1 is SGHTA and CDR2 FQGNSA. The CDR3 has 14 amino acids. The CDR3 DNA follows: TGTGCCAGCAGCTCGCCCAAGGGGGCCTACGAGCAGTACTTC. It yields the protein CASSSPKGAYEQYF.

The chain joins TRBV20-1 to TRBJ2-2; D might be TRBD1 or TRBD2, each matching 6 bases. CDR1 DFQATT and CDR2 SNEGSKA come from the germline V gene (reference sequence). This CDR3 comprises 17 residues. Trimming stripped 0 bases from V and 4 bases from J, with 18 bases between. As DNA, the CDR3 is TGCAGTGCTAGAGATCTTGTGGGGTCGGGGGCCACCGGGGAGCTGTTTTTT. Amino acids: CSARDLVGSGATGELFF.

As concerns this clonotype: Since no conserved phenylalanine or tryptophan closes the CDR3, a read error is the likely cause. The V gene is TRBV3-1, the J gene TRBJ1-2; the D is unclear. Germline-derived CDR1 and CDR2 are LGHDT and YNNKEL (reference sequence). The CDR3 runs 13 residues. Between the trimmed V and J ends, which lost 4 bases and 6 bases, there was a span of 12 bases. CDR3 nucleotide sequence: TGTGCCAGCAGCCGCCGGGAGCTTCATGGCTACACCTCC. Translated: CASSRRELHGYTS.

This clonotype was detected only a few times. The rearrangement links TRBV15 to TRBJ1-6; tentatively, D is TRBD1 (6 bases). From germline, CDR1 is LNHNV and CDR2 YYDKDF (reference sequence). V dropped 0 bases and J dropped 9 bases, with 12 bases sitting between them. The CDR3 length is 15 residues. The CDR3 coding sequence is TGTGCCACCAGCAGAGATCGGGGGCTCGGTTCACCCCTCCACTTT. As protein: CATSRDRGLGSPLHF.

CDR3 region: CASSLYRGTGANVLTF. The DNA for the CDR3 is TGTGCCAGCAGCTTATACAGGGGGACTGGGGCCAACGTCCTGACTTTC. This rearrangement joins TRBV7-8 to TRBJ2-6, with TRBD1 matching 8 bases. The junction had 2 bases not matched to a gene; V was cut back by 2 bases and J by 2 bases. Germline assignment: CDR1 SGHVS and CDR2 FQNEAQ. This CDR3 is built from 16 residues.

This clonotype showed up just a few times. J is TRBJ1-2 and V is TRBV5-1; D possibly corresponds to TRBD1 (5 bases). V lost 0 bases and J 6 bases, leaving 15 bases between the germline ends. CDR3 length: 15 residues. Germline V gene sequence: CDR1 SGHRS, CDR2 YFSETQ. The CDR3 DNA is TGCGCCAGCAGCTTGGCCCCTGGGGGGTACGATGGCTACACCTTC. Protein: CASSLAPGGYDGYTF.

This clonotype has a handful of counts. The chain recombines TRBV4-3 with TRBJ1-3; a weak D match, TRBD1 (6 bases). V dropped 0 bases and J dropped 3 bases, with 15 bases sitting between them. CDR1 and CDR2 (germline): LGHNA, YSLEER. The CDR3 sequence is 17 residues long. The CDR3 DNA is TGCGCCAGCAGCCAAGATAATCCCGGACAGATTGGAAACACCATATATTTT. Its translation is CASSQDNPGQIGNTIYF.

The rearrangement joins TRBV2 to TRBJ2-5, with D possibly TRBD1 on 5 matching bases. Looked up from germline, CDR1 is SNHLY and CDR2 is FYNNEI. CDR3 size: 13 residues. The V and J ends lost 7 bases and 4 bases respectively, with 13 bases between them. The CDR3 loop reads CASTPRARETQYF. The DNA for the CDR3 is TGTGCCAGCACCCCCAGGGCTCGAGAGACCCAGTACTTC.

The gene calls are TRBV29-1 and TRBJ2-7, with unresolved D. The CDR3 extends over 11 amino acids. The V end was cut by 5 bases, the J end by 5 bases, with 10 bases between. Germline V gene sequence: CDR1 SQVTM, CDR2 ANQGSEA. CDR3 in DNA: TGCAGCGTTATGGACGGGCACGAGCAGTACGTC. Translated: CSVMDGHEQYV.

The chain couples TRBV12-3 or TRBV12-4 to TRBJ1-2, with no clear D. The CDR3 consists of 11 residues. Between the trimmed V and J ends, which lost 9 bases and 8 bases, there was a span of 13 bases. CDR3 residues: CASGETEGYTF. Written as DNA, the CDR3 is TGTGCCAGTGGAGAGACCGAAGGCTACACCTTC.

This clonotype was observed many times. The chain is built from TRBV10-3 and TRBJ1-5; 11 nucleotides line up with TRBD1. The CDR3 covers 16 residues. Trimming removed 0 bases from V and 4 bases from J; junction bases left unmatched: 2. Germline V gene sequence: CDR1 ENHRY, CDR2 SYGVKD. This CDR3 reads CAISESGQGENQPQHF. The CDR3 DNA follows: TGTGCCATCAGTGAGTCGGGACAGGGGGAAAATCAGCCCCAGCATTTT.

This clonotype occurred a few times. V and J are TRBV27 and TRBJ2-3, with TRBD2 identical over 12 bases. The CDR3 covers 14 residues. Losses at the gene ends were 6 bases for V and 4 bases for J; bases not matched to a gene: 2. The germline CDR1 and CDR2 sequences are MNHEY and SMNVEV (reference sequence). The CDR3 reads CASRTSGGADTQYF. The CDR3 DNA is TGTGCCAGCAGGACTAGCGGGGGAGCAGATACGCAGTATTTT.

The V and J genes are TRBV7-6 and TRBJ2-1; D gene uncertain. Germline CDR1 SGHVS, CDR2 FNYEAQ. V lost 3 bases to trimming and J lost 9 bases, with 12 bases between them. The CDR3 spans 13 residues. The CDR3 spells CASSLVTRAEQFF. In nucleotides, the CDR3 is TGTGCCAGCAGCTTGGTTACACGGGCTGAGCAGTTCTTC.

The CDR3 protein is CASSQDTAGSGEKLFF. The CDR3 nucleotides read TGCGCCAGCAGCCAAGATACGGCGGGGTCGGGTGAAAAACTGTTTTTT. The V and J genes are TRBV4-1 and TRBJ1-4; D remains unclear. CDR3 length: 16 residues. V lost 0 bases and J 7 bases, leaving 15 bases between the germline ends. Germline V gene sequence: CDR1 MGHRA, CDR2 YSYEKL.